This TCR beta chain was observed in a study of OX40 agonist ivuxolimab in advanced cancers. Study overall: Earlier anti-PD-1, anti-PD-L1 or anti-CTLA-4 therapy was permitted; 30% to 50% had received some.

Study results and caveats: Doses of 0.1 to 3.0 mg/kg were accompanied by clonal expansion of CD4+ and CD8+ blood T cells by week 6. On average, CD8+ T cells showed a greater number of expanded clones than CD4+.

The table came from immunoSEQ multiplex PCR; TCRdb's copy has only in-frame clones and leaves some out. The sample lists 45,000 to 50,000 clones; less than 90% were seen once. As concerns this clone: What it binds is not known.

The germline V gene encodes CDR1 SNHLY and CDR2 FYNNEI. The CDR3 contains 14 residues. Here the sequenced sample was CD4+ or CD8+ T cells sorted from blood, taken in a trial of the OX40 agonist ivuxolimab. The J gene is TRBJ2-5, the V gene TRBV2; D is possibly TRBD1 (6 bases). The end of the DNA aligns better with TRBJ2-7, so the J call may be wrong. The origin of this receptor is an adult with an advanced solid tumor such as melanoma, head and neck, liver or kidney cancer. As DNA, the CDR3 is TGTGCCAGCAGGTGGACAGTTACAACCTACGAGCAGTACTTC. Its protein product is CASRWTVTTYEQYF.